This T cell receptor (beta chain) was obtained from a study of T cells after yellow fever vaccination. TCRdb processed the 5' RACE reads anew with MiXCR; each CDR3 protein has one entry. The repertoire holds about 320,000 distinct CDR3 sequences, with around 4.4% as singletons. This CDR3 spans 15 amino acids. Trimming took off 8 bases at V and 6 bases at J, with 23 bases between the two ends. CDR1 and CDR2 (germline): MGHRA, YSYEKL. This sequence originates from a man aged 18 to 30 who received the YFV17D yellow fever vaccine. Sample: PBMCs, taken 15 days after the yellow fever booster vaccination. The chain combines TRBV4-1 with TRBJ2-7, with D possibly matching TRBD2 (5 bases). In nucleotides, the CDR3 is TGCGCCAGCCCGGACCGGGTCCCAGGAGGAATCGAGCAGTACTTC. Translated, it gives CASPDRVPGGIEQYF.